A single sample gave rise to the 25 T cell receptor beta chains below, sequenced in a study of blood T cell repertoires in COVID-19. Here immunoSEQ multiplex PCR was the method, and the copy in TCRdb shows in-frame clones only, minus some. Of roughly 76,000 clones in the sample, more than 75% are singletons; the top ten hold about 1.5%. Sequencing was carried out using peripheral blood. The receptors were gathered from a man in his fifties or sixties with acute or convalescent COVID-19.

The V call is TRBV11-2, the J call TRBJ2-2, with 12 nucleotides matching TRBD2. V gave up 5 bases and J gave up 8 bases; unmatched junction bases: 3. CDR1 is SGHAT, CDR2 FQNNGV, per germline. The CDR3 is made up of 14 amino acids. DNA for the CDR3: TGTGCCAGCAGCCCAGGACTAGCGGGAGGGGAGCTGTTTTTT. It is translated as CASSPGLAGGELFF.

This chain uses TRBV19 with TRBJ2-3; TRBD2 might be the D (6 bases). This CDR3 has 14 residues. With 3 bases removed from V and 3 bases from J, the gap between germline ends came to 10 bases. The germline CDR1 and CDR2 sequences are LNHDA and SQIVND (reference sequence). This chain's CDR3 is CASSIGGTTDTQYF. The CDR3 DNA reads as TGTGCCAGTAGTATCGGGGGTACGACAGATACGCAGTATTTT. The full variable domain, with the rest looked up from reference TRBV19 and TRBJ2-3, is DGGITQSPKYLFRKEGQNVTLSCEQNLNHDAMYWYRQDPGQGLRLIYYSQIVNDFQKGDIAEGYSVSREKKESFPLTVTSAQKNPTAFYLCASSIGGTTDTQYFGPGTRLTVL.

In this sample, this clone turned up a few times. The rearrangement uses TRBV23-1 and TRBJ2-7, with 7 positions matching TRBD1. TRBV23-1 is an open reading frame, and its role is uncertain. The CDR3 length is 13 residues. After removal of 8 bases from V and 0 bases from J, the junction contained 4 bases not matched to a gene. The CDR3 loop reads CASQGDRSYEQYF. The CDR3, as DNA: TGCGCCAGCCAGGGGGACCGCTCCTACGAGCAGTACTTC.

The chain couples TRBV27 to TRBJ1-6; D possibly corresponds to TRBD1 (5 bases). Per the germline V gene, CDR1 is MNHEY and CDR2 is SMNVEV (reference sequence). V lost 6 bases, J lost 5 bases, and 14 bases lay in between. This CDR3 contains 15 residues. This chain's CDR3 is CASSSWGVNNSPLHF. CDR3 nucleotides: TGTGCCAGCAGCTCCTGGGGGGTAAATAATTCACCCCTCCACTTT.

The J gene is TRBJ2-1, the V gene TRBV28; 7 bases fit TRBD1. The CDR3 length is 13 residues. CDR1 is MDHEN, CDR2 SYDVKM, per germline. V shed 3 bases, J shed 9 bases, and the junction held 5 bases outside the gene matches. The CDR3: CASSLVRGIEQFF. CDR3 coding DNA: TGTGCCAGCAGTTTGGTCAGGGGGATTGAGCAGTTCTTC. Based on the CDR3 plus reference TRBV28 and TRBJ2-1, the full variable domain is DVKVTQSSRYLVKRTGEKVFLECVQDMDHENMFWYRQDPGLGLRLIYFSYDVKMKEKGDIPEGYSVSREKKERFSLILESASTNQTSMYLCASSLVRGIEQFFGPGTRLTVL.

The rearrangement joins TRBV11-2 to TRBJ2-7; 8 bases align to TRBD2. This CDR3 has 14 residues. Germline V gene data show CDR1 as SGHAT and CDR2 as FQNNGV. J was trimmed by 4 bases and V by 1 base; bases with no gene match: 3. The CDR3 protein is CASSLAGRDYEQYF. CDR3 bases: TGTGCCAGCAGCTTAGCCGGGAGGGATTACGAGCAGTACTTC.

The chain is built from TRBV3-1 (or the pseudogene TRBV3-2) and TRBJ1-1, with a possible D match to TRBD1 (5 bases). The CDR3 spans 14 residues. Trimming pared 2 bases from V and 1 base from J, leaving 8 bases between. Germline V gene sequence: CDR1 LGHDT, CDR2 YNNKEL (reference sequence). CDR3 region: CASSQRGRNTEAFF. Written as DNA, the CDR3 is TGTGCCAGCAGCCAAAGGGGCAGGAACACTGAAGCTTTCTTT.

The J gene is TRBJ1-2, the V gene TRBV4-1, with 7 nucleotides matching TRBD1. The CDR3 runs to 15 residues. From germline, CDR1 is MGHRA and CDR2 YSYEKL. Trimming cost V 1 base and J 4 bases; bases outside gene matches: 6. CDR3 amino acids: CASSQGSQGSYGYTF. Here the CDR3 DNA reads TGCGCCAGCAGCCAAGGATCACAGGGGAGCTATGGCTACACCTTC.

CDR3 region: CASSSPGGYGNQPQHF. CDR3 sequence (DNA): TGTGCCAGCAGCTCCCCGGGGGGGTACGGCAATCAGCCCCAGCATTTT. This chain uses TRBV28 with TRBJ1-5, with D perhaps TRBD1 (5 bases). V lost 6 bases and J 2 bases, leaving 17 bases between the germline ends. Germline CDR1 is MDHEN and CDR2 is SYDVKM. The CDR3 is made up of 16 amino acids.

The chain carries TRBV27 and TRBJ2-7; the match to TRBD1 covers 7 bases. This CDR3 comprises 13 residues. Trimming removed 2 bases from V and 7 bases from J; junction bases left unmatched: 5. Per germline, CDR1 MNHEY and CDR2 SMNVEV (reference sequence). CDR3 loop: CASSLEGAGEQYV. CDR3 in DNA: TGTGCCAGCAGTTTAGAGGGGGCAGGGGAGCAGTACGTC.

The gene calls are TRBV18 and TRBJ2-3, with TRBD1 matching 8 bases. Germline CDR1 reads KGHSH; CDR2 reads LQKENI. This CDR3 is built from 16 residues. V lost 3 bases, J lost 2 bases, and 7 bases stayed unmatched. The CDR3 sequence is CASSPSRGPYTDTQYF. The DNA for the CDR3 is TGTGCCAGCTCACCTTCCAGGGGGCCTTACACAGATACGCAGTATTTT.

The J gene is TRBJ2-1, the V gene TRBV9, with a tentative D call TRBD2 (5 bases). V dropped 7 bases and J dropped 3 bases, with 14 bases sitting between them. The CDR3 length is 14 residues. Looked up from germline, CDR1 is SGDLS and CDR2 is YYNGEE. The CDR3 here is CASGWRLDYNEQFF. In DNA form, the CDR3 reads TGTGCCAGCGGGTGGAGGCTAGACTACAATGAGCAGTTCTTC.

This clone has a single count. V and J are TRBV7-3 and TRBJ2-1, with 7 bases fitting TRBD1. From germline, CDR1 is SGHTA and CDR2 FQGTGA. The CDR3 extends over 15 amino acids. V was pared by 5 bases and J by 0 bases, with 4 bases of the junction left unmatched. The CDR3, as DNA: TGTGCCAGCAGCCTACAGGGGTACTCCTACAATGAGCAGTTCTTC. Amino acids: CASSLQGYSYNEQFF.

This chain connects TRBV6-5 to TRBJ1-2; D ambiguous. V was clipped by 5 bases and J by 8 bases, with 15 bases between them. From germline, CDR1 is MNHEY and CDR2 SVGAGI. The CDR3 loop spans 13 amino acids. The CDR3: CASSRQREGGYTF. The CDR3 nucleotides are TGTGCCAGCAGTCGCCAGAGGGAGGGCGGCTACACCTTC.

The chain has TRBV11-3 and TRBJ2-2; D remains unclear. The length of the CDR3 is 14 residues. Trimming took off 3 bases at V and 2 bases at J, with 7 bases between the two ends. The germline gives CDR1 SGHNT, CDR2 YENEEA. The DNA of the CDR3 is TGTGCCAGCAGCTTCGGCGGAAACACCGGGGAGCTGTTTTTT. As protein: CASSFGGNTGELFF.

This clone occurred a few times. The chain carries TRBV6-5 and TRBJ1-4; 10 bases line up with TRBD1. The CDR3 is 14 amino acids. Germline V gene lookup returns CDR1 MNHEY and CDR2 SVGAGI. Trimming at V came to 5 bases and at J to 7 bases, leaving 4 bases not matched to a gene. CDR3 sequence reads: CASSRQGASEKLFF. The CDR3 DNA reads TGTGCCAGCAGTCGACAGGGGGCGAGTGAAAAACTGTTTTTT.

Here the CDR3 reads CASSVERQGQPQHF. The CDR3 region has the DNA TGTGCCAGCAGCGTAGAGAGACAGGGCCAGCCCCAGCATTTT. The rearrangement uses TRBV9 and TRBJ1-5; 7 bases line up with TRBD1. CDR1 is SGDLS, CDR2 YYNGEE, per germline. The ends lost 0 bases at V and 7 bases at J; junction bases unmatched: 4. The length of the CDR3 is 14 residues.

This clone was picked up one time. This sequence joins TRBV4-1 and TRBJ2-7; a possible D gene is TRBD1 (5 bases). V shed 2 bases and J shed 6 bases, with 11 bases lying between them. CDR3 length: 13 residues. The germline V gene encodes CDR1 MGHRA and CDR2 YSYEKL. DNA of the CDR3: TGCGCCAGCAGCCAAATAGACAGAAGCGAGCAGTACTTC. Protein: CASSQIDRSEQYF.

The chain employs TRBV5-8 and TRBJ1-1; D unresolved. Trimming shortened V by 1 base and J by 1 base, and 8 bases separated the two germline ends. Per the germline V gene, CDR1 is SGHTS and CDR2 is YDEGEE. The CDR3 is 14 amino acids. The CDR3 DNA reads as TGTGCCAGCAGCTTGCTTGAGGCGAACACTGAAGCTTTCTTT. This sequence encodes CASSLLEANTEAFF.

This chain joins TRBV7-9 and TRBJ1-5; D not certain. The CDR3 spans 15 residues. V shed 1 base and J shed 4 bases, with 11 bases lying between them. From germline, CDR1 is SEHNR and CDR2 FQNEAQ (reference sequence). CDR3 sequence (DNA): TGTGCCAGCAGCTTAGATTCCGCCGGGAATCAGCCCCAGCATTTT. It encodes CASSLDSAGNQPQHF. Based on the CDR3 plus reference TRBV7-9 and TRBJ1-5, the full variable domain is DTGVSQNPRHKITKRGQNVTFRCDPISEHNRLYWYRQTLGQGPEFLTYFQNEAQLEKSRLLSDRFSAERPKGSFSTLEIQRTEQGDSAMYLCASSLDSAGNQPQHFGDGTRLSIL.

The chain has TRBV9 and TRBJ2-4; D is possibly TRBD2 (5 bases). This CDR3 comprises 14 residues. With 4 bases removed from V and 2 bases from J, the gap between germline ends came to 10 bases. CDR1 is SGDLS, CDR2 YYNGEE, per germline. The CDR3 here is CASSRGGSKNIQYF. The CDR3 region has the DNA TGTGCCAGCAGCCGGGGTGGGTCCAAAAACATTCAGTACTTC.

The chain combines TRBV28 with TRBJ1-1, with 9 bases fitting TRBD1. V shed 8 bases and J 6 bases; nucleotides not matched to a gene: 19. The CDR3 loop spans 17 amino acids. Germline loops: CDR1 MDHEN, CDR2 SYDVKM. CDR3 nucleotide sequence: TGTGCCAGCGGAATACCCGGGACAGGGACCGGGGGACCTGAAGCTTTCTTT. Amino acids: CASGIPGTGTGGPEAFF.

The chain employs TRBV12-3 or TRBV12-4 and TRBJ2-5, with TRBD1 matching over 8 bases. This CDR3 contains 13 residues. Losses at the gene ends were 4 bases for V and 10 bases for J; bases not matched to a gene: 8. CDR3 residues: CASSSTGDVGQYF. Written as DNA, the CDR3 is TGTGCCAGCAGTTCGACAGGGGATGTCGGCCAGTACTTC.

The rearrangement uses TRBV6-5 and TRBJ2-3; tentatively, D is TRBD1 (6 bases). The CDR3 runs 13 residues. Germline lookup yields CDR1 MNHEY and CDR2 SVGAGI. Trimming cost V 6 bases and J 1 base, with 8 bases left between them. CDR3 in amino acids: CASRRQGTDTQYF. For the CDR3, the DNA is TGTGCCAGCAGGCGACAGGGCACAGATACGCAGTATTTT.

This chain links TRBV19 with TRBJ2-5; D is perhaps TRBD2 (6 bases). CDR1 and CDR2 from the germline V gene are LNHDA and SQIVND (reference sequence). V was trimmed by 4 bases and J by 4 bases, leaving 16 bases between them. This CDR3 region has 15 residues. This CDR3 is CASSSGIVNGETQYF. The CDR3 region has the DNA TGTGCCAGTAGTAGCGGGATAGTAAACGGAGAGACCCAGTACTTC.